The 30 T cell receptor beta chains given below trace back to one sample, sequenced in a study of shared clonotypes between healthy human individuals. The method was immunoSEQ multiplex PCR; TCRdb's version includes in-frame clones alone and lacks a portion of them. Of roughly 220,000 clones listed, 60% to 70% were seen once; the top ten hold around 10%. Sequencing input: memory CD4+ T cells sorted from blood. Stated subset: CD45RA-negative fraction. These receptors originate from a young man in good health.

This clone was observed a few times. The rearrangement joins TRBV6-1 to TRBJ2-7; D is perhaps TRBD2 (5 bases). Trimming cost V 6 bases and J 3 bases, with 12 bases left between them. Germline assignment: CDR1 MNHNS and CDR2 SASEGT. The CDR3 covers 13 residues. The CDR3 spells CASSKAGSYEQYF. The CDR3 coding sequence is TGTGCCAGCAGCAAAGCTGGGAGCTACGAGCAGTACTTC.

CDR3 nucleotide sequence: TGTGCCAGCAGTACAACGGCTTACAGGGGGAATGAGCAGTTCTTC. It encodes CASSTTAYRGNEQFF. The rearrangement links TRBV11-2 to TRBJ2-1; 8 nucleotides match TRBD1. The CDR3 has 15 amino acids. J gave up 7 bases and V 6 bases, and 11 bases lay outside the gene matches. Germline-derived CDR1 and CDR2 are SGHAT and FQNNGV.

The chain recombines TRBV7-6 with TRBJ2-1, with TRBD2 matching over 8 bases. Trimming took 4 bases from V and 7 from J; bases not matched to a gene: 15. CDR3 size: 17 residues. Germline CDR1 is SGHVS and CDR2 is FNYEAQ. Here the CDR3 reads CASSSLAGTFGLNEQFF. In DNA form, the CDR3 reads TGTGCCAGCAGCTCGCTAGCGGGTACCTTCGGTTTAAATGAGCAGTTCTTC.

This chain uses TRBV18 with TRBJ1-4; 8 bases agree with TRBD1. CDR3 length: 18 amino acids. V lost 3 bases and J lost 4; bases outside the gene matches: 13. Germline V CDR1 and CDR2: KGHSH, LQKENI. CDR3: CASSPGQVGTVSNEKLFF. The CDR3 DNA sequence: TGTGCCAGCTCACCGGGACAGGTCGGGACTGTGAGTAATGAAAAACTGTTTTTT.

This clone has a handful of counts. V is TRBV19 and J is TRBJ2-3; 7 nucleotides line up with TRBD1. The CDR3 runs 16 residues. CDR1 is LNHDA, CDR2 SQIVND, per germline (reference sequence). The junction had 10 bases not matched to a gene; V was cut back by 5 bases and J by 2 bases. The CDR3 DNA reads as TGTGCCAGTAGTCCCCTACTAGGGGGCAACACAGATACGCAGTATTTT. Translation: CASSPLLGGNTDTQYF.

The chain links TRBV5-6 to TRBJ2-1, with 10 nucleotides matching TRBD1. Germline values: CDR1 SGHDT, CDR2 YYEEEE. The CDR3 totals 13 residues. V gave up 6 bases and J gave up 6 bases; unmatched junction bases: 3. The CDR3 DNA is TGTGCCAGCACCCGGGACAGGGGCAATGAGCAGTTCTTC. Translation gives CASTRDRGNEQFF.

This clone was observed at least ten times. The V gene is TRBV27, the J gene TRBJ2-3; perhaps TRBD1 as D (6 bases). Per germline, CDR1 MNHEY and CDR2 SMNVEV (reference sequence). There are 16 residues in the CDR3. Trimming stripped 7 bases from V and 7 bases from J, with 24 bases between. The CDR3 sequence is CASIPNRQVLSHTQYF. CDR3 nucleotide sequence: TGTGCCAGCATTCCAAATAGACAGGTCCTCTCCCATACGCAGTATTTT.

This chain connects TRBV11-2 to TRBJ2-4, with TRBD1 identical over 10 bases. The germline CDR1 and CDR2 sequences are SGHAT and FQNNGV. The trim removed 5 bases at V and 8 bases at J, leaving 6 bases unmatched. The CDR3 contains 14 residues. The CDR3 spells CASSPWTGGDIQYF. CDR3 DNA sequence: TGTGCCAGCAGCCCCTGGACAGGGGGAGACATTCAGTACTTC. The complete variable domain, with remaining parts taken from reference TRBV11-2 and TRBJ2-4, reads EAGVAQSPRYKIIEKRQSVAFWCNPISGHATLYWYQQILGQGPKLLIQFQNNGVVDDSQLPKDRFSAERLKGVDSTLKIQPAKLEDSAVYLCASSPWTGGDIQYFGAGTRLSVL.

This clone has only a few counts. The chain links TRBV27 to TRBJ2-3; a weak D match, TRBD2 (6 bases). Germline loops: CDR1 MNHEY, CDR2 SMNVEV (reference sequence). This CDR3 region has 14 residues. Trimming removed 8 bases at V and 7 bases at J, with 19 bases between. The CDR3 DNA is TGTGCCAGCGCACCCTCCGCGGGGAGGTATACGCAGTATTTT. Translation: CASAPSAGRYTQYF.

The CDR3: CASSFLAAGNTQYF. For the CDR3, the DNA is TGTGCCAGCAGCTTCCTAGCGGCGGGGAATACGCAGTATTTT. The rearrangement uses TRBV7-2 and TRBJ2-3, with TRBD2 matching over 7 bases. This CDR3 comprises 14 residues. V gave up 3 bases and J gave up 7 bases; unmatched junction bases: 7. Germline CDR1 SGHTA, CDR2 FQGNSA.

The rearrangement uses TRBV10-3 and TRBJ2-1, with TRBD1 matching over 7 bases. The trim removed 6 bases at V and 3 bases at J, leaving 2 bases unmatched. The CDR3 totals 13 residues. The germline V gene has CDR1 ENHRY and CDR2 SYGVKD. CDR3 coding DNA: TGTGCCATCAGCGGGACAGACTACAATGAGCAGTTCTTC. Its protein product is CAISGTDYNEQFF.

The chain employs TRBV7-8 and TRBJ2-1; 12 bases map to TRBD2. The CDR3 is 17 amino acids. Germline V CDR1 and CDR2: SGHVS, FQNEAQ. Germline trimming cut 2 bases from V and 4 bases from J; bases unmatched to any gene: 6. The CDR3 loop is CASSLSRGTSGYNEQFF. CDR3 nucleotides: TGTGCCAGCAGCTTAAGTCGAGGGACTAGCGGGTACAATGAGCAGTTCTTC.

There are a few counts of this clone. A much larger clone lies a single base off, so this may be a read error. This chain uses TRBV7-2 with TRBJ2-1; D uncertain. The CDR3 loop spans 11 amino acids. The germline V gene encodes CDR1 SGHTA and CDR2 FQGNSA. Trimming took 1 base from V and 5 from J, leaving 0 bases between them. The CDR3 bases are TGTGCCAGCAGCTTAGACAATGAGCAGTTCTTC. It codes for CASSLDNEQFF. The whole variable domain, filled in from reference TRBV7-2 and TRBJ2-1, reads GAGVSQSPSNKVTEKGKDVELRCDPISGHTALYWYRQSLGQGLEFLIYFQGNSAPDKSGLPSDRFSAERTGGSVSTLTIQRTQQEDSAVYLCASSLDNEQFFGPGTRLTVL.

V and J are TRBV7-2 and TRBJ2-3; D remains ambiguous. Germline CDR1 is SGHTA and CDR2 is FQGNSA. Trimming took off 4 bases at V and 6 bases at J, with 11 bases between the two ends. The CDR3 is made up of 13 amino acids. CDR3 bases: TGTGCCAGCAGCTCCATAACGCGGGATACGCAGTATTTT. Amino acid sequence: CASSSITRDTQYF.

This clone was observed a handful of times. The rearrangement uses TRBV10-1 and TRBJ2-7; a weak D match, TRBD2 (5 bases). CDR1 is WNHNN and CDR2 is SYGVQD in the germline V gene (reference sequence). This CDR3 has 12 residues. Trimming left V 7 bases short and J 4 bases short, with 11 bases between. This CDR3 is CASTTTKYEQYF. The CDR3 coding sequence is TGCGCCAGCACGACTACGAAATACGAGCAGTACTTC.

CDR3 sequence: CASSQTDRRDSKTYEQYF. CDR3 nucleotide sequence: TGTGCCAGCAGCCAGACCGACCGCCGGGACAGCAAGACCTACGAGCAGTACTTC. The chain combines TRBV7-9 with TRBJ2-7, with 7 bases aligning to TRBD1. This CDR3 contains 18 residues. The germline V gene encodes CDR1 SEHNR and CDR2 FQNEAQ (reference sequence). Germline trimming cut 5 bases from V and 2 bases from J; bases unmatched to any gene: 18.

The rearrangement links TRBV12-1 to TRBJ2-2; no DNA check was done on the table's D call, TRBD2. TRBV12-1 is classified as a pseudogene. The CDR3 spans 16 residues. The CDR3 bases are TGTGCCAGCAGCTTTGTAGAGTTTAACTCCACCGGGGAGCTGTTTTTT. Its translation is CASSFVEFNSTGELFF.

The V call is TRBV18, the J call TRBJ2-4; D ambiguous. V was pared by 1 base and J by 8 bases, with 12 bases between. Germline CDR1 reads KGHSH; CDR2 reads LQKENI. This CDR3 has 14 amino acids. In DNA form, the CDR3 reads TGTGCCAGCTCACCACAGGGTGGGATTTACATTCAGTACTTC. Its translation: CASSPQGGIYIQYF. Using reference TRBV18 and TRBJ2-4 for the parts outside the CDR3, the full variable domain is NAGVMQNPRHLVRRRGQEARLRCSPMKGHSHVYWYRQLPEEGLKFMVYLQKENIIDESGMPKERFSAEFPKEGPSILRIQQVVRGDSAAYFCASSPQGGIYIQYFGAGTRLSVL.

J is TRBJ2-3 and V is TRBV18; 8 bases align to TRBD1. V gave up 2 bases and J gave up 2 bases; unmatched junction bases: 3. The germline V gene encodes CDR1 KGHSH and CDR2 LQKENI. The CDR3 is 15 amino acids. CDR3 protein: CASSPETGVTDTQYF. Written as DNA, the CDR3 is TGTGCCAGCTCACCAGAGACAGGGGTCACAGATACGCAGTATTTT.

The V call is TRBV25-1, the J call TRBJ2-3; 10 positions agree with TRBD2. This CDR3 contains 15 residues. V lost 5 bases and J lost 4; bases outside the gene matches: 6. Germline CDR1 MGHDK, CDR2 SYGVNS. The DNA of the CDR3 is TGTGCCAGCAGTAAACTAGCGGGGACCCCAGATACGCAGTATTTT. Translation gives CASSKLAGTPDTQYF. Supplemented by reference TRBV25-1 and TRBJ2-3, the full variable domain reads EADIYQTPRYLVIGTGKKITLECSQTMGHDKMYWYQQDPGMELHLIHYSYGVNSTEKGDLSSESTVSRIRTEHFPLTLESARPSHTSQYLCASSKLAGTPDTQYFGPGTRLTVL.

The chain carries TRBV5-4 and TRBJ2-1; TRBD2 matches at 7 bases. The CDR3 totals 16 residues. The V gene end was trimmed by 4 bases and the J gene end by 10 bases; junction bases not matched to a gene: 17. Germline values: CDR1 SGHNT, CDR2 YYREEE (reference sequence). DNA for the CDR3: TGTGCCAGCAGCCCCCCTGGGAACTCCGCCGGGGGGGAGCAGTTCTTC. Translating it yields CASSPPGNSAGGEQFF. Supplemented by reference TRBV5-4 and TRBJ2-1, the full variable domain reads ETGVTQSPTHLIKTRGQQVTLRCSSQSGHNTVSWYQQALGQGPQFIFQYYREEENGRGNFPPRFSGLQFPNYSSELNVNALELDDSALYLCASSPPGNSAGGEQFFGPGTRLTVL.

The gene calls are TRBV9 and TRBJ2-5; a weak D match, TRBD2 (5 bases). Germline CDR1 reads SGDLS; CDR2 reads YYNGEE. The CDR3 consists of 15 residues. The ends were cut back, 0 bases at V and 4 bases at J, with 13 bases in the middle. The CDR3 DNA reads TGTGCCAGCAGCGTAGGTTCCGCCCGGGGAGAGACCCAGTACTTC. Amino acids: CASSVGSARGETQYF.

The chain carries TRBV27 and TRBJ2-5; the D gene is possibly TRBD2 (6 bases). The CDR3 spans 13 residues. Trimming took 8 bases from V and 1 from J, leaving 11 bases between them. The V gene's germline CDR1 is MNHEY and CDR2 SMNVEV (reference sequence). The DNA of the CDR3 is TGTGCCAGCGGGGGGAGATTCCAAGAGACCCAGTACTTC. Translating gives CASGGRFQETQYF.

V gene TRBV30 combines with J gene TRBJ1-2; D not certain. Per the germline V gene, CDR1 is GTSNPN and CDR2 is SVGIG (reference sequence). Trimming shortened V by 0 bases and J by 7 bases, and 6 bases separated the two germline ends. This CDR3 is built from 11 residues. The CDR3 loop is CAWSVDAGYTF. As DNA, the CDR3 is TGTGCCTGGAGTGTGGACGCTGGCTACACCTTC.

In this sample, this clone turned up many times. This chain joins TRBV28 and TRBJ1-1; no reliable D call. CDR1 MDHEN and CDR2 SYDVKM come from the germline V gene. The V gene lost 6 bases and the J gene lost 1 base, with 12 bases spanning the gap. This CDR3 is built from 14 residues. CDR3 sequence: CASSAVLRNTEAFF. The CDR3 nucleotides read TGTGCCAGCAGCGCCGTGCTGCGGAACACTGAAGCTTTCTTT.

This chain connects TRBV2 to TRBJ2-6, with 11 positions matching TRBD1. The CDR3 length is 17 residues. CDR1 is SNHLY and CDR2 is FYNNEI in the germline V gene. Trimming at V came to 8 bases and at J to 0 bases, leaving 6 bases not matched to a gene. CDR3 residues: CASARGTGGSGANVLTF. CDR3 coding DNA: TGTGCCAGCGCGCGCGGGACAGGGGGCTCTGGGGCCAACGTCCTGACTTTC.

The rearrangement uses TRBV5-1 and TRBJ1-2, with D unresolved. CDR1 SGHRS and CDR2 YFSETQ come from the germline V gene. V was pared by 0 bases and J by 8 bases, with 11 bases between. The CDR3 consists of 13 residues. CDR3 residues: CASSLASREGYTF. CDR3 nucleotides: TGCGCCAGCAGCTTGGCCTCCCGTGAGGGCTACACCTTC.

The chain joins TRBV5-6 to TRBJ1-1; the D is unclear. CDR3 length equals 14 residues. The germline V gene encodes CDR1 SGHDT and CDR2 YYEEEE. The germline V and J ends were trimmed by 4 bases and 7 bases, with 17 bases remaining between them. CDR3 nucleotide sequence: TGTGCCAGCAGCGGATATAAAGGACGGGATGAAGCTTTCTTT. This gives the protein CASSGYKGRDEAFF.

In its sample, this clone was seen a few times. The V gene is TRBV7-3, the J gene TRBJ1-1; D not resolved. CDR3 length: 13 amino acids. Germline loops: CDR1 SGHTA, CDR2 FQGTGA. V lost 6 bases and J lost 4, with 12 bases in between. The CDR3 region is CASSESRGTEAFF. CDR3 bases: TGTGCCAGCAGTGAAAGCCGAGGCACTGAAGCTTTCTTT.

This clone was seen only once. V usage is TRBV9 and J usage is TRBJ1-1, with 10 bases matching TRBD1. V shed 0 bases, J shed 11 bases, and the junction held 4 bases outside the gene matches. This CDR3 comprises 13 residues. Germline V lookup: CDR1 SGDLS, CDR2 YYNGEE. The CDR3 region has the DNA TGTGCCAGCAGCGTAGCTGGGACAGGGGAGGCTTTCTTT. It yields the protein CASSVAGTGEAFF.